This TCR beta chain stems from a study of cytomegalovirus exposure and HLA in healthy donors. TCRdb's copy holds only in-frame clones and misses some; the assay was immunoSEQ multiplex PCR. Of some 43,000 clones detected, 80% to 95% appear once; the ten largest clones hold roughly 5.2%. Germline values: CDR1 MNHEY, CDR2 SMNVEV (reference sequence). Trimming took off 10 bases at V and 2 bases at J, with 12 bases between the two ends. This CDR3 has 12 residues. The TCR originated in a man aged 18 to 30 in good health and CMV-seronegative. The V call is TRBV27, the J call TRBJ2-7; possible D gene TRBD1, 6 bases. Sequenced sample: PBMCs. The CDR3 here is CATQGATYEQYF. CDR3 DNA sequence: TGTGCCACACAGGGCGCAACCTACGAGCAGTACTTC.